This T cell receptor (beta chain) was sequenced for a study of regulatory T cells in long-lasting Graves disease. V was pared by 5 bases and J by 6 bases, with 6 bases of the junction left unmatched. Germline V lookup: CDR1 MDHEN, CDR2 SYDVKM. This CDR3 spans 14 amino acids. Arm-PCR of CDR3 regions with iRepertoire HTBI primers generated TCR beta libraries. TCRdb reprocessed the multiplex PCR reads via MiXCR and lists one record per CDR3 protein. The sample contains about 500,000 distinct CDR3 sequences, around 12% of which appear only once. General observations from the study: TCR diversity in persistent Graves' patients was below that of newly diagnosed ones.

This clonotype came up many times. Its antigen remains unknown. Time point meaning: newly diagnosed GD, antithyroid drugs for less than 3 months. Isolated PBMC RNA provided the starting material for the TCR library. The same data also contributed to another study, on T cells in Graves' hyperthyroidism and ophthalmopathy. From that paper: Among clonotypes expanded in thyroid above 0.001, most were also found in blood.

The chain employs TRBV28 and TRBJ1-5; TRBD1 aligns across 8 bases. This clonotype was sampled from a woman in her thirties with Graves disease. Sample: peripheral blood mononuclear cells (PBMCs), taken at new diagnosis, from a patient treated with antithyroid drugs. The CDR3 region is CASSPGGAGQPQHF. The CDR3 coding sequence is TGTGCCAGCAGTCCAGGGGGCGCGGGTCAGCCCCAGCATTTT.